A selection of T cell receptor beta chains follows, all from one sample in a study of a mutant IDH1 vaccine in newly diagnosed glioma. Repertoires were generated with immunoSEQ multiplex PCR, while TCRdb's copy carries only in-frame clones and drops some. The sample lists 80,000 to 100,000 clones, more than 65% occurring once. Sequencing used PBMCs, obtained from a glioma patient treated with radiotherapy, temozolomide or both. These receptor sequences come from a man between 35 and 55 years old with glioma. Some clones in this sample may be carry-over from other donors' samples. CDR3s include the opening cysteine and the closing phenylalanine or tryptophan. A D gene is named only where the DNA matches it firmly. A row's size may be missing; if present it is once, few, many or a size class.

TGTGCCAGCAGCTTAGCTTACGCGACAGCCTCTGGAAACACCATATATTTT | CASSLAYATASGNTIYF | TRBJ1-3 | NA | NA | TRBV7-8
TGTGCCAGCTCACGGACGGGCAACCCCGGCCACGAGCAGTACTTC | CASSRTGNPGHEQYF | TRBJ2-7 | NA | NA | TRBV18
TGTGCCAGCAGCCAGGTTACTAGCGGGGGGCCAGAGACCCAGTACTTC | CASSQVTSGGPETQYF | TRBJ2-5 | TRBD2 | NA | TRBV4-2
TGTGCCAGCAAGCCGACAGGCTCCTACGAGCAGTACTTC | CASKPTGSYEQYF | TRBJ2-7 | NA | NA | TRBV5-4
TGTGCCAGCGTCGTGGGGGTCCAAGAGACCCAGTACTTC | CASVVGVQETQYF | TRBJ2-5 | NA | NA | TRBV18
TGTGCCACCCACCCCCTCACTGAAGCTTTCTTT | CATHPLTEAFF | TRBJ1-1 | NA | NA | TRBV9
TGCGCCAGCAGCTTGGATGGGGGAGGAACTGAAGCTTTCTTT | CASSLDGGGTEAFF | TRBJ1-1 | NA | NA | TRBV5-1
TGTGCCAGTAGTGAGAACATGAACACTGAAGCTTTCTTT | CASSENMNTEAFF | TRBJ1-1 | NA | NA | TRBV19
TGTGCCAGCAACCCCGGGACGGCAGCTAACTATGGCTACACCTTC | CASNPGTAANYGYTF | TRBJ1-2 | NA | NA | TRBV2
TGTGCCATCAGCTGGACAGGGAACACTGAAGCTTTCTTT | CAISWTGNTEAFF | TRBJ1-1 | TRBD1 | NA | TRBV10-3
TGTGCCAGCTCACCATCCGTCAGGCCGAGCATCTTT | CASSPSVRPSIF | TRBJ1-1 | NA | NA | TRBV18
TGCGCCAGCAGTGGTCAAGAATCATTCTATGGCTACACCTTC | CASSGQESFYGYTF | TRBJ1-2 | NA | once | TRBV10-1
TGTGCCAGCTCAAAACAGAGAGATAGGACCGGGGAGCTGTTTTTT | CASSKQRDRTGELFF | TRBJ2-2 | NA | NA | TRBV18
TGTGCCACCAGCCTGGGACTAGCGGGGGGGCTGGTCACCGGGGAGCTGTTTTTT | CATSLGLAGGLVTGELFF | TRBJ2-2 | TRBD2 | NA | TRBV15
TGTGCCAGCAGCCGGGGGCCCTCGCGGACGACCGGGCAGTACTTC | CASSRGPSRTTGQYF | TRBJ2-7 | NA | NA | TRBV5-6
TGTGCCAGCAGCGTAGCCCTTGACGGAATCACCTTC | CASSVALDGITF | TRBJ1-2 | NA | few | TRBV9
TGTGCCAGCAGAGTTACAGGGGATAGACATGGCTACACCTTC | CASRVTGDRHGYTF | TRBJ1-2 | TRBD1 | NA | TRBV2
TGTGCCAGCACCAGAAGGGCTTCTGAGGGCTACACCTTC | CASTRRASEGYTF | TRBJ1-2 | NA | NA | TRBV6-6
TGTGCCAGCAGCTTAGCCCCTCCGACAGGCTCTTATGGCTACACCTTC | CASSLAPPTGSYGYTF | TRBJ1-2 | NA | NA | TRBV11-2
TGTGCCAGCAGCTCTCAATACGAGCAGTACTTC | CASSSQYEQYF | TRBJ2-7 | NA | NA | TRBV7-9
TGCAGCGCCATGGGGGGGGAGGATCAGCCCCAGCATTTT | CSAMGGEDQPQHF | TRBJ1-5 | NA | NA | TRBV29-1
TGTGCCAGCTCACGTTCAGGTCAAGATACGCAGTATTTT | CASSRSGQDTQYF | TRBJ2-3 | NA | NA | TRBV18